This paragraph reports one T cell receptor beta chain. Original data processing: Nucleated cell counts were estimated from reference gene primer amplification. TCRdb keeps only in-frame clones here, not all; method: immunoSEQ multiplex PCR. Clone size and V and J calls were adopted from that table, with D and trimming inferred from the DNA. The sample has around 270,000 clones, roughly 91% seen once; the top ten hold about 4.6%. CDR3 length: 15 amino acids. Looked up from germline, CDR1 is SGHNT and CDR2 is YYREEE (reference sequence). V was cut by 0 bases and J by 1 base, with 10 bases left in between. The data were taken from a study of blood T cell repertoires in COVID-19. Overall study context: T cells, B-cell-depleted T cells, or PBMCs supplied cDNA or gDNA.

The material sequenced was peripheral blood. The rearrangement joins TRBV5-4 to TRBJ1-1; no firm D call. The TCR originated in a man aged 40-49 years with acute or convalescent COVID-19. CDR3: CASSLDFGGNTEAFF. In DNA form, the CDR3 reads TGTGCCAGCAGCTTGGACTTTGGCGGGAACACTGAAGCTTTCTTT.